The 12 T cell receptor beta chains below were found in one sample sequenced in a study of cytomegalovirus exposure and HLA in healthy donors (dated by TCRdb to about 2017). Library method: the immunoSEQ multiplex PCR assay. In its TCRdb copy, this immuneACCESS table keeps in-frame sequences only and misses some clones. Where compared with another copy, unresolved V genes explain less than half of these, and the others have no known cause. The sample table contains some 170,000 clones; only one count was recorded for more than 75% of them. More than 5.5% of the sample is taken by the ten largest. Sequenced sample: PBMCs. These receptors all come from a man in his thirties or forties in good health and CMV-seropositive.

The chain combines TRBV6-5 with TRBJ2-5, with D maybe TRBD2 (7 bases). The length of the CDR3 is 15 residues. Germline V CDR1 and CDR2: MNHEY, SVGAGI. Trimming shortened V by 2 bases and J by 4 bases, and 14 bases separated the two germline ends. The chain's CDR3 is CASSYRGARVETQYF. CDR3 in DNA: TGTGCCAGCAGTTACCGGGGGGCCAGGGTAGAGACCCAGTACTTC.

The chain uses TRBV7-9 and TRBJ2-7; unclear D gene. This CDR3 region has 14 residues. The V end was cut by 5 bases, the J end by 2 bases, with 13 bases between. From germline, CDR1 is SEHNR and CDR2 FQNEAQ (reference sequence). The CDR3 here is CASSPLEQTYEQYF. In DNA form, the CDR3 reads TGTGCCAGCAGCCCCTTGGAGCAAACCTACGAGCAGTACTTC. The whole variable domain, filled in from reference TRBV7-9 and TRBJ2-7, reads DTGVSQNPRHKITKRGQNVTFRCDPISEHNRLYWYRQTLGQGPEFLTYFQNEAQLEKSRLLSDRFSAERPKGSFSTLEIQRTEQGDSAMYLCASSPLEQTYEQYFGPGTRLTVT.

The rearrangement joins TRBV20-1 to TRBJ1-4, with D possibly matching TRBD1 (6 bases). Trimming took off 7 bases at V and 4 bases at J, with 7 bases between the two ends. This CDR3 is built from 11 residues. Per the germline V gene, CDR1 is DFQATT and CDR2 is SNEGSKA (reference sequence). Here the CDR3 reads CSGQDNEKLFF. The CDR3 DNA reads TGCAGTGGACAGGATAATGAAAAACTGTTTTTT.

This clone was seen once. The rearrangement links TRBV29-1 to TRBJ2-3; D possibly corresponds to TRBD2 (5 bases). Germline CDR1 and CDR2: SQVTM and ANQGSEA. V lost 7 bases, J lost 1 base, and 12 bases lay in between. The CDR3 spans 13 residues. The CDR3 sequence: CSATLDGTDTQYF. In nucleotides, the CDR3 is TGCAGCGCCACACTAGATGGCACAGATACGCAGTATTTT.

This chain joins TRBV7-9 and TRBJ1-1, with 7 bases that match TRBD1. The V and J ends lost 3 bases and 10 bases, in that order; junction bases with no gene match: 8. Germline V gives CDR1 SEHNR, CDR2 FQNEAQ (reference sequence). The CDR3 loop spans 13 amino acids. CDR3 in DNA: TGTGCCAGCAGCTTTTCGAGACAGGGATTAGCTTTCTTT. Its translation: CASSFSRQGLAFF.

With respect to this clone: The sample has other DNA sequences that encode this CDR3 too. In DNA form, the CDR3 reads TGTGCCAGCAGCGTAGGGCTGGCCCAGGAGACCCAGTACTTC. This translates into CASSVGLAQETQYF. V gene TRBV9 combines with J gene TRBJ2-5; D ambiguous. CDR1 is SGDLS and CDR2 is YYNGEE in the germline V gene. The V end lost 0 bases, the J end lost 5 bases, and 11 bases lay between the germline ends. The CDR3 loop spans 14 amino acids. Full variable domain (missing parts from reference TRBV9 and TRBJ2-5): DSGVTQTPKHLITATGQRVTLRCSPRSGDLSVYWYQQSLDQGLQFLIQYYNGEERAKGNILERFSAQQFPDLHSELNLSSLELGDSALYFCASSVGLAQETQYFGPGTRLLVL.

This clone appeared once. The chain has TRBV4-1 and TRBJ1-1, with D perhaps matching TRBD1 (6 bases). Germline V gene data show CDR1 as MGHRA and CDR2 as YSYEKL. This CDR3 comprises 14 residues. The V gene lost 2 bases and the J gene lost 5 bases, with 12 bases spanning the gap. The CDR3 DNA is TGCGCCAGCAGCCAACTCGGAACAGGGACTGAAGCTTTCTTT. Its translation: CASSQLGTGTEAFF.

This chain links TRBV30 with TRBJ2-5; D gene uncertain. V lost 2 bases and J lost 4, with 2 bases in between. CDR3 length equals 10 residues. Germline lookup yields CDR1 GTSNPN and CDR2 SVGIG (reference sequence). The CDR3 reads CAWSIETQYF. In DNA form, the CDR3 reads TGTGCCTGGAGTATAGAGACCCAGTACTTC.

This CDR3 is CASSQVYSLEGSPLHF. The CDR3 DNA follows: TGCGCCAGCAGCCAAGTGTACAGTTTAGAAGGTTCACCCCTCCACTTT. The V and J genes are TRBV4-3 and TRBJ1-6; D uncertain. The germline gives CDR1 LGHNA, CDR2 YSLEER. The CDR3 runs 16 residues. Trimming pared 1 base from V and 9 bases from J, leaving 16 bases between.

The chain is built from TRBV4-1 and TRBJ2-6; 10 nucleotides match TRBD2. This CDR3 has 20 residues. Trimming removed 0 bases from V and 0 bases from J; junction bases left unmatched: 8. The germline gives CDR1 MGHRA, CDR2 YSYEKL. CDR3 protein: CASSQETLAGAASGANVLTF. CDR3 nucleotides: TGCGCCAGCAGCCAAGAAACGCTAGCGGGGGCCGCCTCTGGGGCCAACGTCCTGACTTTC.

The chain couples TRBV19 to TRBJ2-2; D possibly corresponds to TRBD1 (6 bases). The CDR3 covers 16 residues. Germline CDR1 and CDR2: LNHDA and SQIVND (reference sequence). The V end was cut by 6 bases, the J end by 1 base, with 15 bases between. The CDR3 region has the DNA TGTGCCAGTAGACCAAGGTCGACAGGGAACACCGGGGAGCTGTTTTTT. Its protein is CASRPRSTGNTGELFF.

This rearrangement joins TRBV27 to TRBJ1-4, with TRBD1 as a possible D gene (6 bases). The CDR3 is 15 amino acids. Trimming took off 5 bases at V and 8 bases at J, with 18 bases between the two ends. Looked up from germline, CDR1 is MNHEY and CDR2 is SMNVEV (reference sequence). CDR3 residues: CASSRRRGEDEKLFF. The CDR3 DNA reads as TGTGCCAGCAGTCGAAGGAGGGGGGAGGACGAAAAACTGTTTTTT.